This T cell receptor (beta chain) stems from a study of memory CD4+ T cells and cytomegalovirus serostatus. In the case of this clone: No antigen is known for it.

Single viable CD3+CD4+CD8-CD45RO+ cells were sorted as the memory CD4+ T cells. CMV serostatus came from serum IgG against pp150, pp28, p38, p52. Findings and limits, study-wide: Median bootstrapped AUC for CMV status was around 0.96 originally, about 0.9 US-trained. Suggested: most of the CMV-linked TCR signature lies in CD4+ memory cells.

The CDR3 sequence is 14 residues long. V lost 6 bases to trimming and J lost 4 bases, with 15 bases between them. Germline V gene data show CDR1 as MNHNY and CDR2 as SVGAGI (reference sequence). Sequencing was performed with immunoSEQ multiplex PCR; in TCRdb, only in-frame clones are kept and a portion is missing. Of just under 60,000 clones in the sample, 80% to 85% are singletons; the top ten hold about 0.95%. This clonotype was obtained from an adult in good health and CMV-seronegative. Sequencing used memory CD4+ T cells from blood. The rearrangement uses TRBV6-6 and TRBJ1-2; D gene uncertain. CDR3 DNA sequence: TGTGCCAGCAGCCCCCGGGGATGGAGCTATGGCTACACCTTC. Residues: CASSPRGWSYGYTF.